This T cell receptor beta chain was sequenced in a study of blood T cells in healthy people across ages. Together with a sample-barcoded 5' primer, a J-beta primer mix was included in a second PCR lasting about 7 to 12 cycles. Via MiXCR, TCRdb re-called the 5' RACE reads, giving one row per CDR3 protein. The profile shows over 1,300,000 distinct CDR3 sequences, almost 60% of them singletons. The study recruited healthy Caucasian donors from Russia who were aged about 6 to 95. Germline V gene data show CDR1 as MDHEN and CDR2 as SYDVKM. V lost 2 bases and J 2 bases, leaving 19 bases between the germline ends. The CDR3 is made up of 18 amino acids.

V usage is TRBV28 and J usage is TRBJ2-4; TRBD2 might be the D (6 bases). The sequence was collected from a man between 18 and 29 years old in good health. The sample consisted of blood. CDR3 in amino acids: CASSLQTRSSLSKNIQYF. For the CDR3, the DNA is TGTGCCAGCAGTTTACAGACTAGGTCTAGCCTGTCCAAAAACATTCAGTACTTC.